The TCR beta chain described here comes from a study of blood T cell repertoires in COVID-19. Across the whole study: PBMCs, B-cell-depleted T cells, or T cells were the source of the cDNA or gDNA that made up the material.

One Seattle source followed patients from active infection through their disease course. Germline CDR1 and CDR2: LGHNA and YNFKEQ. V was pared by 2 bases and J by 6 bases, with 6 bases of the junction left unmatched. CDR3 length: 14 amino acids. In the source study's methods: Estimated nucleated cell counts came from reference gene primer amplification. Produced via immunoSEQ multiplex PCR; TCRdb's table is partial and in-frame only. The D gene and trimming were derived from the DNA, and the V and J assignments and clone size from that table. This table has 350,000 to 400,000 clones, 80% to 90% appearing once.

The TCR was taken from a woman aged 60 to 75 with COVID-19, enrolled during active disease. The chain uses TRBV4-2 and TRBJ2-7, with 8 bases aligning to TRBD2. The sequencing sample was made of peripheral blood. The CDR3 coding sequence is TGTGCCAGCAGCCAAAGCGGGGGCCTCCTCGAGCAGTACTTC. Its protein product is CASSQSGGLLEQYF.